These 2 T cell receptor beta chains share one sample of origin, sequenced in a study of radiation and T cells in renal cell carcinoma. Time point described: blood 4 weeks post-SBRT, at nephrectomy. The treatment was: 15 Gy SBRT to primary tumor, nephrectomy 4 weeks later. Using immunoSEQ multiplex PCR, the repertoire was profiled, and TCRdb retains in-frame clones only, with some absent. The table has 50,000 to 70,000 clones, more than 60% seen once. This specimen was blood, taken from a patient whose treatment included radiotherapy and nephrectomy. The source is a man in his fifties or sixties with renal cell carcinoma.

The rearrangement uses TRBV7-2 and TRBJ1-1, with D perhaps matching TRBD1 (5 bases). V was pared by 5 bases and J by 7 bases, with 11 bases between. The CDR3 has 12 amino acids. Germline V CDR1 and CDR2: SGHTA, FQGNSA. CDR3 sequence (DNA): TGTGCCAGCAGCCAGGGATCTGATGAAGCTTTCTTT. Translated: CASSQGSDEAFF. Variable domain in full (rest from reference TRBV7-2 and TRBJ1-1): GAGVSQSPSNKVTEKGKDVELRCDPISGHTALYWYRQSLGQGLEFLIYFQGNSAPDKSGLPSDRFSAERTGGSVSTLTIQRTQQEDSAVYLCASSQGSDEAFFGQGTRLTVV.

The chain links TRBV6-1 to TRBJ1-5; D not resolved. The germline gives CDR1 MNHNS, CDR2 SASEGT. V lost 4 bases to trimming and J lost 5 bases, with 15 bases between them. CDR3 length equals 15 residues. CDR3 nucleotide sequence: TGTGCCAGCAGTGCGTCTCGGCGGAACGATCAGCCCCAGCATTTT. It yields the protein CASSASRRNDQPQHF.